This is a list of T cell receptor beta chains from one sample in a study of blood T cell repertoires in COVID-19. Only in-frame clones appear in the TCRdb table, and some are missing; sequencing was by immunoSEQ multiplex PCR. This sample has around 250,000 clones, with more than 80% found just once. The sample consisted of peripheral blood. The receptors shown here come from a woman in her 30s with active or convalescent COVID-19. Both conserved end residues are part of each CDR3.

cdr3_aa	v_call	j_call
CASLLEGRGTEAFF	TRBV27	TRBJ1-1
CASSVGGADSPLHF	TRBV9	TRBJ1-6
CSVDGNINLKDPYGYTF	TRBV29-1	TRBJ1-2
CATSDARQVQETQYF	TRBV24-1	TRBJ2-5
CASSRQGTVYGYTF	TRBV6-5	TRBJ1-2
CASSWGANEKLFF	TRBV6-5	TRBJ1-4
CASSHGLGGEQFF	TRBV5-6	TRBJ2-1
CASSRPGQGPEAFF	TRBV14	TRBJ1-1
CASSLKRGNTGELFF	TRBV7-9	TRBJ2-2
CASSQSKTQTTYEQYF	TRBV5-1	TRBJ2-7
CAIDGWRAGNPEKLFF	TRBV19	TRBJ1-4
CASSLRTSGITGELFF	TRBV18	TRBJ2-2
CASTVGRAYGYTF	TRBV12-3/TRBV12-4	TRBJ1-2
CASSLSPTGGNQPQHF	TRBV5-1	TRBJ1-5
CASSRGTENEAFF	TRBV2	TRBJ1-1
CASSSTRDTEKLFF	TRBV5-1	TRBJ1-4
CASSQGFGGPNSPLHF	TRBV3-1/TRBV3-2	TRBJ1-6
CASSQGGRGETDTQYF	TRBV5-4	TRBJ2-3
CASSSEGDIGYGYTF	TRBV7-8	TRBJ1-2
CASSGPGANTGELFF	TRBV7-2	TRBJ2-2
CASSNRLAGELFF	TRBV7-3	TRBJ2-2
CATSDLSGGNSYEQYF	TRBV24-1	TRBJ2-7
CASSVSLTAGYEQYF	TRBV9	TRBJ2-7
CASSPRVGLISGNTIYF	TRBV7-9	TRBJ1-3
CASSLVYYEQYF	TRBV28	TRBJ2-7
CASSLTGATTDTQYF	TRBV13	TRBJ2-3
CASSLGAPEETQYF	TRBV7-9	TRBJ2-5
CASSPDEGNYGYTF	TRBV5-8	TRBJ1-2
CASSPRTSGQETQYF	TRBV7-7	TRBJ2-5
CASSGKGILTGELFF	TRBV27	TRBJ2-2
CASSSGGNTEAFF	TRBV7-9	TRBJ1-1
CASSRMVRTEAFF	TRBV6-5	TRBJ1-1
CASSQGGLAYGYTF	TRBV6-2/TRBV6-3	TRBJ1-2
CASSSRRSTGDEQYF	TRBV6-6	TRBJ2-7
CAISPLPEAGGHVNTGELFF	TRBV10-3	TRBJ2-2
CATNRDFTEAFF	TRBV2	TRBJ1-1
CASSFQGFGNTIYF	TRBV27	TRBJ1-3
CASRPSGGGPETQYF	TRBV5-1	TRBJ2-5
CASSLASGGARFPDTQYF	TRBV5-1	TRBJ2-3